These T cell receptor beta chains were read from a single sample in a study of immune evolution from preneoplasia to lung adenocarcinoma. Clones were read by immunoSEQ multiplex PCR, and TCRdb kept only the in-frame ones, dropping some. Here the sample spans 6,300 or so clones, 75% to 85% being singletons. The sample comprised FFPE lung adenocarcinoma in situ tissue. The receptors originated from a donor of 70 years or more with lung adenocarcinoma. The CDR3 runs from the conserved cysteine through the conserved F or W. Each record gives: J gene, clone size, V gene, D gene, CDR3 protein, CDR3 DNA. The D gene is left open where the match is weak. The size field is filled for only some rows; it gives once, few, many or a size class.

j_gene: TRBJ2-7; abundance: .; v_gene: TRBV5-1; d_gene: TRBD1; CDR3aa: CASSEGTGIPYEQYF; CDR3nt: TGCGCCAGCAGCGAAGGGACAGGGATCCCCTACGAGCAGTACTTC
j_gene: TRBJ1-1; abundance: few; v_gene: TRBV5-4; d_gene: .; CDR3aa: CASSLFSVVNTEAFF; CDR3nt: TGTGCCAGCAGCTTGTTTAGTGTCGTGAACACTGAAGCTTTCTTT
j_gene: TRBJ1-2; abundance: .; v_gene: TRBV11-2; d_gene: .; CDR3aa: CASSSSRGAGYGYTF; CDR3nt: TGTGCCAGCAGCTCCTCTAGGGGCGCAGGCTATGGCTACACCTTC
j_gene: TRBJ2-7; abundance: .; v_gene: TRBV9; d_gene: TRBD1; CDR3aa: CASSTGQGREQYF; CDR3nt: TGTGCCAGCAGCACCGGACAGGGGAGAGAGCAGTACTTC
j_gene: TRBJ1-4; abundance: .; v_gene: TRBV11-3; d_gene: TRBD1; CDR3aa: CASSPTGIANEKLFF; CDR3nt: TGTGCCAGCAGCCCGACAGGGATAGCTAATGAAAAACTGTTTTTT
j_gene: TRBJ1-2; abundance: few; v_gene: TRBV15; d_gene: TRBD1; CDR3aa: CATRSAGQPHGYTF; CDR3nt: TGTGCCACCAGATCGGCGGGACAGCCTCATGGCTACACCTTC
j_gene: TRBJ1-1; abundance: few; v_gene: TRBV11-2; d_gene: .; CDR3aa: CASSLAQLEAFF; CDR3nt: TGTGCCAGCAGCTTAGCCCAGCTTGAAGCTTTCTTT
j_gene: TRBJ2-5; abundance: few; v_gene: TRBV7-8; d_gene: .; CDR3aa: CASSLVGHQGTQYF; CDR3nt: TGTGCCAGCAGCTTAGTCGGCCATCAAGGGACCCAGTACTTC
j_gene: TRBJ2-4; abundance: .; v_gene: TRBV14; d_gene: .; CDR3aa: CASSQPLTPNIQYF; CDR3nt: TGTGCCAGCAGCCAACCTCTCACACCAAACATTCAGTACTTC
j_gene: TRBJ1-5; abundance: .; v_gene: TRBV2; d_gene: .; CDR3aa: CASSSPGNQPQHF; CDR3nt: TGTGCCAGCAGTTCTCCAGGGAATCAGCCCCAGCATTTT
j_gene: TRBJ2-2; abundance: few; v_gene: TRBV9; d_gene: .; CDR3aa: CASSVFSGRRPNTGELFF; CDR3nt: TGTGCCAGCAGCGTATTCTCCGGGCGACGACCGAACACCGGGGAGCTGTTTTTT
j_gene: TRBJ2-7; abundance: .; v_gene: TRBV18; d_gene: .; CDR3aa: CASSHGTGSYEQYF; CDR3nt: TGTGCCAGCTCACACGGGACGGGCTCCTACGAGCAGTACTTC
j_gene: TRBJ1-1; abundance: .; v_gene: TRBV9; d_gene: TRBD1; CDR3aa: CASSAHRGNTEAFF; CDR3nt: TGTGCCAGCAGCGCCCACAGGGGGAACACTGAAGCTTTCTTT
j_gene: TRBJ2-1; abundance: .; v_gene: TRBV7-2; d_gene: .; CDR3aa: CASSLDRRNQFF; CDR3nt: TGTGCCAGCAGCTTAGATCGGCGGAACCAGTTCTTC
j_gene: TRBJ1-5; abundance: .; v_gene: TRBV28; d_gene: TRBD1; CDR3aa: CASSFFRTGSQPQHF; CDR3nt: TGTGCCAGCAGTTTCTTTAGGACAGGTAGTCAGCCCCAGCATTTT
j_gene: TRBJ1-5; abundance: few; v_gene: TRBV4-1; d_gene: .; CDR3aa: CASNPEGGSGLNQPQHF; CDR3nt: TGCGCCAGCAACCCTGAGGGAGGGAGCGGGCTAAATCAGCCCCAGCATTTT
j_gene: TRBJ1-1; abundance: .; v_gene: TRBV7-9; d_gene: .; CDR3aa: CASSPGGLNTEAFF; CDR3nt: TGTGCCAGCAGCCCGGGGGGGCTGAACACTGAAGCTTTCTTT
j_gene: TRBJ2-2; abundance: once; v_gene: TRBV4-1; d_gene: .; CDR3aa: CASSRAGTGPLSVGELFF; CDR3nt: TGCGCCAGCAGCCGGGCCGGCACCGGGCCCTTGAGTGTCGGGGAGCTGTTTTTT
j_gene: TRBJ2-6; abundance: .; v_gene: TRBV4-2; d_gene: .; CDR3aa: CASSQDGDNSGANVLTF; CDR3nt: TGTGCCAGCAGCCAAGATGGGGACAACTCTGGGGCCAACGTCCTGACTTTC
j_gene: TRBJ2-3; abundance: .; v_gene: TRBV30; d_gene: TRBD2; CDR3aa: CAWTSGGAQDTQYF; CDR3nt: TGTGCCTGGACTAGCGGGGGGGCCCAAGATACGCAGTATTTT
j_gene: TRBJ1-6; abundance: .; v_gene: TRBV28; d_gene: .; CDR3aa: CASSFDPAFSYNSPLHF; CDR3nt: TGTGCCAGCAGTTTCGATCCCGCGTTCTCCTATAATTCACCCCTCCACTTT
j_gene: TRBJ2-1; abundance: .; v_gene: TRBV7-8; d_gene: TRBD2; CDR3aa: CASSHRGLANNEQFF; CDR3nt: TGTGCCAGCAGCCATAGGGGACTAGCCAACAATGAGCAGTTCTTC
j_gene: TRBJ1-1; abundance: .; v_gene: TRBV9; d_gene: .; CDR3aa: CASSKSGTSTEAFF; CDR3nt: TGTGCCAGCAGCAAATCCGGGACCAGCACTGAAGCTTTCTTT
j_gene: TRBJ2-3; abundance: .; v_gene: TRBV7-9; d_gene: TRBD2; CDR3aa: CASRTSGGAATDTQYF; CDR3nt: TGTGCCAGCAGAACTAGCGGGGGGGCCGCCACAGATACGCAGTATTTT
j_gene: TRBJ2-2; abundance: .; v_gene: TRBV10-3; d_gene: TRBD2; CDR3aa: CAISEAGGGWTGELFF; CDR3nt: TGTGCCATCAGTGAGGCGGGAGGTGGTTGGACCGGGGAGCTGTTTTTT
j_gene: TRBJ1-5; abundance: few; v_gene: TRBV30; d_gene: .; CDR3aa: CAWSSGGGSQPQHF; CDR3nt: TGTGCCTGGAGTTCGGGTGGAGGGAGTCAGCCCCAGCATTTT
j_gene: TRBJ2-2; abundance: .; v_gene: TRBV11-3; d_gene: TRBD2; CDR3aa: CASSFGLAGFRSTGELFF; CDR3nt: TGTGCCAGCAGCTTCGGACTAGCGGGGTTTCGAAGCACCGGGGAGCTGTTTTTT
j_gene: TRBJ2-7; abundance: .; v_gene: TRBV7-9; d_gene: .; CDR3aa: CASSLGSIYEQYF; CDR3nt: TGTGCCAGCAGCTTAGGGTCTATCTACGAGCAGTACTTC
j_gene: TRBJ2-7; abundance: few; v_gene: TRBV14; d_gene: .; CDR3aa: CASSQDPSGAHEQYF; CDR3nt: TGTGCCAGCAGCCAAGATCCCTCGGGAGCGCACGAGCAGTACTTC
j_gene: TRBJ1-2; abundance: .; v_gene: TRBV12-5; d_gene: .; CDR3aa: CASGPADSFFGYTF; CDR3nt: TGTGCTAGTGGTCCCGCGGACAGCTTCTTTGGCTACACCTTC
j_gene: TRBJ1-4; abundance: .; v_gene: TRBV19; d_gene: .; CDR3aa: CASSIGGVAEKLFF; CDR3nt: TGTGCCAGTAGTATAGGAGGGGTGGCTGAAAAACTGTTTTTT
j_gene: TRBJ2-3; abundance: .; v_gene: TRBV9; d_gene: TRBD2; CDR3aa: CASSPTSGGTDTQYF; CDR3nt: TGTGCCAGCAGCCCAACTAGCGGGGGAACAGATACGCAGTATTTT
j_gene: TRBJ1-1; abundance: .; v_gene: TRBV7-9; d_gene: .; CDR3aa: CASIPPDGGYTEAFF; CDR3nt: TGTGCCAGCATCCCACCAGATGGGGGGTACACTGAAGCTTTCTTT
j_gene: TRBJ2-3; abundance: .; v_gene: TRBV18; d_gene: .; CDR3aa: CASSPKAGSTDTQYF; CDR3nt: TGTGCCAGCTCACCAAAGGCAGGGAGCACAGATACGCAGTATTTT
j_gene: TRBJ2-3; abundance: .; v_gene: TRBV14; d_gene: .; CDR3aa: CASGFSQGNTQYF; CDR3nt: TGTGCCAGCGGATTCTCTCAGGGAAATACGCAGTATTTT
j_gene: TRBJ2-7; abundance: .; v_gene: TRBV5-4; d_gene: TRBD2; CDR3aa: CASSQDRLAPYEQYF; CDR3nt: TGTGCCAGCAGCCAGGACAGACTAGCGCCCTACGAGCAGTACTTC
j_gene: TRBJ1-3; abundance: .; v_gene: TRBV13; d_gene: .; CDR3aa: CASSLRPTSSGNTIYF; CDR3nt: TGTGCCAGCAGCTTACGCCCGACGAGCTCTGGAAACACCATATATTTT
j_gene: TRBJ1-2; abundance: .; v_gene: TRBV30; d_gene: .; CDR3aa: CAWSAAVYGYTF; CDR3nt: TGTGCCTGGAGTGCGGCAGTCTATGGCTACACCTTC
j_gene: TRBJ2-7; abundance: .; v_gene: TRBV11-1; d_gene: TRBD1; CDR3aa: CASSPGQGAREQYF; CDR3nt: TGTGCCAGCAGCCCTGGACAGGGGGCGAGGGAGCAGTACTTC
j_gene: TRBJ2-3; abundance: .; v_gene: TRBV20-1; d_gene: .; CDR3aa: CSAISTDTQYF; CDR3nt: TGCAGTGCTATCAGCACAGATACGCAGTATTTT
j_gene: TRBJ2-1; abundance: .; v_gene: TRBV6-1; d_gene: .; CDR3aa: CASSQVTGEQFF; CDR3nt: TGTGCCAGCAGTCAAGTGACAGGTGAGCAGTTCTTC
j_gene: TRBJ2-1; abundance: once; v_gene: TRBV10-3; d_gene: TRBD2; CDR3aa: CAISASGENEQFF; CDR3nt: TGTGCCATCAGTGCAAGCGGGGAAAATGAGCAGTTCTTC
j_gene: TRBJ2-5; abundance: .; v_gene: TRBV7-2; d_gene: .; CDR3aa: CASSSINRDIQYF; CDR3nt: TGTGCCAGCAGCTCCATCAACCGGGACATCCAGTACTTC
j_gene: TRBJ2-2; abundance: .; v_gene: TRBV18; d_gene: TRBD1; CDR3aa: CASSRGQGGTGELFF; CDR3nt: TGTGCCAGCTCACGCGGACAGGGAGGCACCGGGGAGCTGTTTTTT
j_gene: TRBJ2-3; abundance: .; v_gene: TRBV11-2; d_gene: .; CDR3aa: CASSLEALDTQYF; CDR3nt: TGTGCCAGCAGCTTAGAGGCCCTAGATACGCAGTATTTT
j_gene: TRBJ1-1; abundance: .; v_gene: TRBV18; d_gene: .; CDR3aa: CASSPVGDTEAFF; CDR3nt: TGTGCCAGCTCACCGGTGGGGGACACTGAAGCTTTCTTT
j_gene: TRBJ1-5; abundance: few; v_gene: TRBV28; d_gene: TRBD1; CDR3aa: CASSLGGLGTGVSNQPQHF; CDR3nt: TGTGCCAGCAGTTTAGGGGGGCTGGGGACAGGAGTTAGCAATCAGCCCCAGCATTTT
j_gene: TRBJ2-3; abundance: once; v_gene: TRBV4-2; d_gene: TRBD2; CDR3aa: CASRVSSGDTDTQYF; CDR3nt: TGTGCCAGCAGGGTGTCTAGCGGGGACACAGATACGCAGTATTTT
j_gene: TRBJ2-3; abundance: .; v_gene: TRBV4-1; d_gene: TRBD2; CDR3aa: CASSLTSGGSTDTQYF; CDR3nt: TGCGCCAGCAGTCTTACTAGCGGGGGGAGCACAGATACGCAGTATTTT
j_gene: TRBJ2-7; abundance: .; v_gene: TRBV11-2; d_gene: .; CDR3aa: CASSYPDSQQYF; CDR3nt: TGTGCCAGCAGCTACCCAGACAGCCAGCAGTACTTC
j_gene: TRBJ2-3; abundance: .; v_gene: TRBV28; d_gene: TRBD2; CDR3aa: CASSSPIQLAGGYTDTQYF; CDR3nt: TGTGCCAGCAGTAGCCCGATCCAACTGGCGGGGGGCTACACAGATACGCAGTATTTT
j_gene: TRBJ2-3; abundance: .; v_gene: TRBV6-6; d_gene: .; CDR3aa: CASSGSTDTQYF; CDR3nt: TGTGCCAGCAGCGGTAGCACAGATACGCAGTATTTT
j_gene: TRBJ1-5; abundance: .; v_gene: TRBV19; d_gene: .; CDR3aa: CASSIDSGYQPQHF; CDR3nt: TGTGCCAGTAGTATTGATTCAGGTTATCAGCCCCAGCATTTT
j_gene: TRBJ1-5; abundance: .; v_gene: TRBV4-1; d_gene: TRBD1; CDR3aa: CASSQLGQGHQPQHF; CDR3nt: TGCGCCAGCAGCCAACTCGGACAGGGTCATCAGCCCCAGCATTTT
j_gene: TRBJ2-5; abundance: .; v_gene: TRBV12-5; d_gene: .; CDR3aa: CASGFPETQYF; CDR3nt: TGTGCTAGTGGTTTTCCGGAGACCCAGTACTTC